This T cell receptor beta chain was identified in a study of blood T cell repertoires in COVID-19. Whole-study context: COVID-19 samples, acute and convalescent, were from the United States, Italy and Spain. In each case, the material was cDNA or gDNA derived from T cells, B-cell-depleted T cells, or PBMCs.

The authors' processing: Counts of nucleated cells, estimated from reference gene primer amplification, were obtained. The repertoire was sequenced with immunoSEQ multiplex PCR; TCRdb's copy has only in-frame clones and lacks some. Clonal size and the V and J genes are those of that table, whereas D and trimming came from the DNA. This sample has 130,000 to 150,000 clones, with about 84% found just once. There are 12 residues in the CDR3. Between the trimmed V and J ends, which lost 5 bases and 3 bases, there was a span of 7 bases. CDR1 is LNHDA, CDR2 SQIVND, per germline (reference sequence). The rearrangement joins TRBV19 to TRBJ1-1; D gene ambiguous. The sample taken for sequencing was peripheral blood. The sequence was obtained from an elderly woman in a cohort sampled during active or convalescent COVID-19. The CDR3 reads CASSVRYTEAFF. The CDR3 region has the DNA TGTGCCAGTAGTGTGCGGTACACTGAAGCTTTCTTT. Looking up the rest from reference TRBV19 and TRBJ1-1 gives the full variable domain: DGGITQSPKYLFRKEGQNVTLSCEQNLNHDAMYWYRQDPGQGLRLIYYSQIVNDFQKGDIAEGYSVSREKKESFPLTVTSAQKNPTAFYLCASSVRYTEAFFGQGTRLTVV.